One sample yielded the 7 T cell receptor beta chains listed below, sequenced in a study of blood T cell repertoires in COVID-19. TCRdb keeps only in-frame clones here, not all; method: immunoSEQ multiplex PCR. The sample shows around 300,000 clones, 88% of them seen only once. Material for sequencing was peripheral blood. The receptors stem from a woman under 40 with COVID-19, enrolled during active disease.

J is TRBJ1-6 and V is TRBV7-8, with D perhaps matching TRBD1 (5 bases). The V and J ends lost 3 bases and 7 bases respectively, with 13 bases between them. CDR1 and CDR2 (germline): SGHVS, FQNEAQ. This CDR3 spans 15 amino acids. The CDR3 region is CASSLTPRGNSPLHF. DNA for the CDR3: TGTGCCAGCAGCTTGACGCCACGGGGGAATTCACCCCTCCACTTT.

The chain uses TRBV3-1 (or the pseudogene TRBV3-2) and TRBJ2-1, with 7 bases matching TRBD2. Germline-derived CDR1 and CDR2 are LGHDT and YNNKEL (reference sequence). The CDR3 is 15 residues long. The V gene end was trimmed by 3 bases and the J gene end by 4 bases; junction bases not matched to a gene: 6. This CDR3 reads CASSQAGGKYNEQFF. The CDR3 DNA sequence: TGTGCCAGCAGCCAGGCCGGGGGGAAGTACAATGAGCAGTTCTTC.

The gene calls are TRBV5-8 and TRBJ2-1, with D perhaps matching TRBD2 (5 bases). The CDR3 is made up of 10 amino acids. CDR1 and CDR2 from the germline V gene are SGHTS and YDEGEE. The V and J ends lost 7 bases and 9 bases respectively, with 8 bases between them. The CDR3: CASPGGEQFF. CDR3 nucleotides: TGTGCCAGCCCCGGAGGTGAGCAGTTCTTC.

The chain employs TRBV2 and TRBJ1-2; no clear D gene. Germline V gene sequence: CDR1 SNHLY, CDR2 FYNNEI. The CDR3 covers 11 residues. Trimming took 9 bases from V and 4 from J, leaving 9 bases between them. CDR3 nucleotides: TGTGCCAGGCGTGGAGGCTATGGCTACACCTTC. Its protein product is CARRGGYGYTF.

The genes are TRBV10-3 and TRBJ1-1; 9 bases align to TRBD1. CDR3 length: 18 residues. J lost 0 bases, V lost 10 bases, and 18 bases had no gene match. The germline V gene encodes CDR1 ENHRY and CDR2 SYGVKD. This chain's CDR3 is CASRAQSGGTGMNTEAFF. In DNA form, the CDR3 reads TGTGCCAGTAGGGCCCAGTCAGGCGGGACAGGGATGAACACTGAAGCTTTCTTT.

In regard to this clone: The same CDR3 also results from other DNA sequences found in this sample. This chain links TRBV2 with TRBJ2-3; no firm D call. The V end was cut by 2 bases, the J end by 6 bases, with 6 bases between. CDR3 length: 12 amino acids. Germline V CDR1 and CDR2: SNHLY, FYNNEI. This CDR3 reads CASSESADTQYF. As DNA, the CDR3 is TGTGCCAGCAGTGAATCCGCGGATACGCAGTATTTT.

V gene TRBV2 combines with J gene TRBJ1-2, with 8 positions matching TRBD1. Germline CDR1 and CDR2: SNHLY and FYNNEI. This CDR3 has 15 residues. V was pared by 6 bases and J by 4 bases, with 10 bases of the junction left unmatched. CDR3 in amino acids: CASSGSRGLVYGYTF. CDR3 nucleotides: TGTGCCAGCAGCGGGAGCAGGGGGCTGGTCTATGGCTACACCTTC.